This TCR beta chain was found in a study of cytomegalovirus exposure and HLA in healthy donors. The overall study: Membership in the Caucasian-associated ancestry cluster was found for about 84% of fewer than 450 genotyped donors. Study-wide findings and caveats: It is likely that the observed cluster of highly shared sequence variants was a sequencing artifact.

The PCR employed 60 Vbeta primers together with 13 Jbeta primers. Only in-frame clones appear in the TCRdb table, and some are missing; sequencing was by immunoSEQ multiplex PCR. The sample holds roughly 74,000 clones. Germline V gene data show CDR1 as SGHTA and CDR2 as FQGNSA. The V end was cut by 7 bases, the J end by 2 bases, with 15 bases between. This CDR3 has 14 residues. In regard to this clone: The antigen is not known.

The specimen was PBMCs. The receptor was derived from a female donor in good health and CMV-seropositive. The rearrangement uses TRBV7-2 and TRBJ2-7; TRBD1 might be the D (6 bases). CDR3 in DNA: TGTGCCAGCACCAAAGGGACATCTCCCTACGAGCAGTACTTC. This codes for CASTKGTSPYEQYF.